These 21 T cell receptor beta chains were all obtained from the same sample, sequenced in a study of early T cells in non-severe SARS-CoV-2 infection. TCRdb re-derived calls from the 5' RACE reads in MiXCR, one entry per CDR3 protein. Of fewer than 80,000 distinct CDR3 sequences listed, 8.8% are singletons. Sequencing was performed on whole blood, taken at baseline. The receptors were gathered from an adult who was a healthcare worker with PCR-confirmed SARS-CoV-2 infection or an uninfected control (not recorded which).

This clonotype appeared many times. The chain combines TRBV10-3 with TRBJ2-7, with D unresolved. CDR3 length: 14 amino acids. Trimming cost V 2 bases and J 6 bases, with 14 bases left between them. Looked up from germline, CDR1 is ENHRY and CDR2 is SYGVKD. In DNA, the CDR3 is TGTGCCATCAGTGAGAAAGGGTCTGAGCGCGAGCAGTACTTC. It codes for CAISEKGSEREQYF.

Ten or more counts support this clonotype. This chain connects TRBV5-1 to TRBJ2-1; D uncertain. This CDR3 region has 15 residues. CDR1 is SGHRS, CDR2 YFSETQ, per germline. Trimming pared 2 bases from V and 0 bases from J, leaving 9 bases between. CDR3 DNA: TGCGCCAGCAGCTTATCTCCTTTCTCCTACAATGAGCAGTTCTTC. This encodes CASSLSPFSYNEQFF.

This clonotype appeared many times. J is TRBJ2-1 and V is TRBV5-4; D perhaps matches TRBD2 (5 bases). Deletions cut 5 bases from V and 4 bases from J, with 13 bases between. Germline CDR1 is SGHNT and CDR2 is YYREEE (reference sequence). The CDR3 length is 14 residues. This CDR3 reads CASSHGLGYNEQFF. The CDR3 DNA sequence: TGTGCCAGCAGTCACGGACTGGGGTACAATGAGCAGTTCTTC. The full variable domain, rest sourced from reference TRBV5-4 and TRBJ2-1, is ETGVTQSPTHLIKTRGQQVTLRCSSQSGHNTVSWYQQALGQGPQFIFQYYREEENGRGNFPPRFSGLQFPNYSSELNVNALELDDSALYLCASSHGLGYNEQFFGPGTRLTVL.

The chain joins TRBV5-8 to TRBJ1-1; the D is unclear. Germline-derived CDR1 and CDR2 are SGHTS and YDEGEE. This CDR3 has 14 residues. The V gene lost 0 bases and the J gene lost 5 bases, with 11 bases spanning the gap. CDR3 loop: CASSLVEGGTEAFF. CDR3 DNA: TGTGCCAGCAGCTTGGTAGAGGGAGGAACTGAAGCTTTCTTT.

This clonotype was detected ten times or more. The chain links TRBV19 to TRBJ1-4; 10 nucleotides line up with TRBD1. Trimming at V came to 4 bases and at J to 3 bases, leaving 8 bases not matched to a gene. This CDR3 spans 17 amino acids. Per germline, CDR1 LNHDA and CDR2 SQIVND (reference sequence). CDR3 bases: TGTGCCAGTAGTACGACTGACAGGGGGCTTTCTAATGAAAAACTGTTTTTT. Protein: CASSTTDRGLSNEKLFF.

This chain links TRBV7-6 with TRBJ2-5; no firm D call. Per germline, CDR1 SGHVS and CDR2 FNYEAQ. The CDR3 spans 14 residues. V was cut by 1 base and J by 1 base, with 7 bases left in between. As DNA, the CDR3 is TGTGCCAGCAGCTTAGGTGTCGGCCAAGAGACCCAGTACTTC. Protein: CASSLGVGQETQYF.

The rearrangement uses TRBV3-1 and TRBJ2-7; possibly TRBD1 or TRBD2 for D (5 bases each). Germline V CDR1 and CDR2: LGHDT, YNNKEL (reference sequence). Trimming pared 3 bases from V and 12 bases from J, leaving 12 bases between. The CDR3 length is 11 residues. This CDR3 reads CASSHPGPMYF. The CDR3 nucleotides are TGTGCCAGCAGCCACCCGGGACCTATGTACTTC.

This clonotype was detected only a few times. V is TRBV5-1 and J is TRBJ2-3, with D perhaps TRBD1 or TRBD2 (5 bases each). Germline-derived CDR1 and CDR2 are SGHRS and YFSETQ. Trimming shortened V by 0 bases and J by 3 bases, and 11 bases separated the two germline ends. The CDR3 has 15 amino acids. CDR3 sequence reads: CASSLEGTTTDTQYF. In nucleotides, the CDR3 is TGCGCCAGCAGCTTGGAGGGGACGACGACAGATACGCAGTATTTT.

Concerning this clonotype itself: Relative to the germline gene, one junction end is altered; a read error may explain this. This rearrangement joins TRBV6-5 to TRBJ1-6, with D possibly being TRBD1 (6 bases). The V gene's germline CDR1 is MNHEY and CDR2 SVGAGI. The CDR3 has 16 residues. The CDR3 DNA reads as TGTACCAGCTGGCACAGGGAAGGGACCTATAATTCACCCCTCCACTTT. Amino acids: CTSWHREGTYNSPLHF.

The chain employs TRBV5-1 and TRBJ1-2; TRBD1 is a possible D gene (6 bases). Germline values: CDR1 SGHRS, CDR2 YFSETQ. The CDR3 length is 14 residues. The germline V and J ends were trimmed by 2 bases and 0 bases, with 8 bases remaining between them. CDR3 sequence: CASSLGTPNYGYTF. In DNA form, the CDR3 reads TGCGCCAGCAGCTTAGGGACACCTAACTATGGCTACACCTTC.

This clonotype was recorded many times. The chain is built from TRBV18 and TRBJ2-2; D is uncertain. Between the trimmed V and J ends, which lost 3 bases and 0 bases, there was a span of 5 bases. Germline loops: CDR1 KGHSH, CDR2 LQKENI. The CDR3 is made up of 14 amino acids. CDR3 coding DNA: TGTGCCAGCTCACCGGGCCCGAACACCGGGGAGCTGTTTTTT. Its translation: CASSPGPNTGELFF.

The gene calls are TRBV5-1 and TRBJ2-2; 11 positions agree with TRBD2. V lost 2 bases and J lost 5; bases outside the gene matches: 5. Germline V lookup: CDR1 SGHRS, CDR2 YFSETQ. The CDR3 loop spans 16 amino acids. DNA for the CDR3: TGCGCCAGCAGCTTACCGGGACTAGCGGATACCGGGGAGCTGTTTTTT. Protein sequence: CASSLPGLADTGELFF.

This clonotype was seen many times. This chain joins TRBV7-9 and TRBJ2-3; D remains unclear. The CDR3 runs to 15 residues. Per germline, CDR1 SEHNR and CDR2 FQNEAQ (reference sequence). V dropped 1 base and J dropped 1 base, with 9 bases sitting between them. Here the CDR3 reads CASSLGLSGTDTQYF. CDR3 DNA: TGTGCCAGCAGCTTAGGGTTGAGTGGCACAGATACGCAGTATTTT.

The V gene is TRBV30, the J gene TRBJ1-1; no clear D. The V gene lost 2 bases and the J gene lost 2 bases, with 9 bases spanning the gap. The CDR3 covers 13 residues. Germline values: CDR1 GTSNPN, CDR2 SVGIG (reference sequence). The CDR3 sequence: CAWSRGLNTEAFF. CDR3 DNA sequence: TGTGCCTGGAGTCGAGGTCTTAACACTGAAGCTTTCTTT.

Only a few counts were recorded for this clonotype. The chain has TRBV20-1 and TRBJ2-5; a possible D gene is TRBD1 (5 bases). Germline CDR1 reads DFQATT; CDR2 reads SNEGSKA (reference sequence). This CDR3 is built from 12 residues. With 4 bases removed from V and 5 bases from J, the gap between germline ends came to 11 bases. As DNA, the CDR3 is TGCAGTGCTACCCCCAAGGGGGAGACCCAGTACTTC. It codes for CSATPKGETQYF.

This chain joins TRBV16 and TRBJ2-7; D gene ambiguous. V lost 1 base and J lost 0, with 7 bases in between. The CDR3 contains 14 residues. CDR1 KGHSY and CDR2 FQNENV come from the germline V gene. CDR3 in amino acids: CASSQYAGSYEQYF. Written as DNA, the CDR3 is TGTGCCAGCAGCCAATACGCCGGCTCCTACGAGCAGTACTTC.

This clonotype showed up just a few times. V is TRBV4-3 and J is TRBJ2-1; the D is unclear. Trimming cost V 0 bases and J 5 bases, with 11 bases left between them. The CDR3 has 15 amino acids. CDR1 and CDR2 from the germline V gene are LGHNA and YSLEER. Written as DNA, the CDR3 is TGCGCCAGCAGCCAAGATTTGGCTATGAACAATGAGCAGTTCTTC. Translation: CASSQDLAMNNEQFF.

V and J are TRBV2 and TRBJ1-1; D is unresolved. V was shortened by 3 bases and J by 3 bases, with 14 bases between the two germline ends. Germline V gene sequence: CDR1 SNHLY, CDR2 FYNNEI. The CDR3 is 15 residues long. The CDR3 is CASSDLGSSYTEAFF. As DNA, the CDR3 is TGTGCCAGCAGTGATTTGGGCAGCAGTTACACTGAAGCTTTCTTT.

This clonotype has only one observation. This chain links TRBV6-5 with TRBJ1-6, with D possibly matching TRBD1 (5 bases). Germline V gives CDR1 MNHEY, CDR2 SVGAGI. V lost 4 bases and J 11 bases, leaving 18 bases between the germline ends. CDR3 length: 15 amino acids. CDR3 sequence reads: CASSSTGTGQAPLHF. The CDR3 bases are TGTGCCAGCAGTTCCACCGGGACGGGCCAGGCACCCCTCCACTTT.

This clonotype was counted ten times or more. The V gene is TRBV29-1, the J gene TRBJ2-3; D unclear. The V end was cut by 2 bases, the J end by 3 bases, with 6 bases between. From germline, CDR1 is SQVTM and CDR2 ANQGSEA. CDR3 length: 12 residues. The CDR3 sequence: CSVEPSTDTQYF. The CDR3 nucleotides read TGCAGCGTTGAACCCTCGACAGATACGCAGTATTTT.

This clonotype was seen at least ten times. CDR3 DNA sequence: TGCGCCAGCAGCTTGGCCGGGCGGCCGGGGACTGAAGCTTTCTTT. It codes for CASSLAGRPGTEAFF. The gene calls are TRBV5-1 and TRBJ1-1; D unresolved. The CDR3 is 15 amino acids. The ends were cut back, 0 bases at V and 5 bases at J, with 14 bases in the middle. Germline V CDR1 and CDR2: SGHRS, YFSETQ.